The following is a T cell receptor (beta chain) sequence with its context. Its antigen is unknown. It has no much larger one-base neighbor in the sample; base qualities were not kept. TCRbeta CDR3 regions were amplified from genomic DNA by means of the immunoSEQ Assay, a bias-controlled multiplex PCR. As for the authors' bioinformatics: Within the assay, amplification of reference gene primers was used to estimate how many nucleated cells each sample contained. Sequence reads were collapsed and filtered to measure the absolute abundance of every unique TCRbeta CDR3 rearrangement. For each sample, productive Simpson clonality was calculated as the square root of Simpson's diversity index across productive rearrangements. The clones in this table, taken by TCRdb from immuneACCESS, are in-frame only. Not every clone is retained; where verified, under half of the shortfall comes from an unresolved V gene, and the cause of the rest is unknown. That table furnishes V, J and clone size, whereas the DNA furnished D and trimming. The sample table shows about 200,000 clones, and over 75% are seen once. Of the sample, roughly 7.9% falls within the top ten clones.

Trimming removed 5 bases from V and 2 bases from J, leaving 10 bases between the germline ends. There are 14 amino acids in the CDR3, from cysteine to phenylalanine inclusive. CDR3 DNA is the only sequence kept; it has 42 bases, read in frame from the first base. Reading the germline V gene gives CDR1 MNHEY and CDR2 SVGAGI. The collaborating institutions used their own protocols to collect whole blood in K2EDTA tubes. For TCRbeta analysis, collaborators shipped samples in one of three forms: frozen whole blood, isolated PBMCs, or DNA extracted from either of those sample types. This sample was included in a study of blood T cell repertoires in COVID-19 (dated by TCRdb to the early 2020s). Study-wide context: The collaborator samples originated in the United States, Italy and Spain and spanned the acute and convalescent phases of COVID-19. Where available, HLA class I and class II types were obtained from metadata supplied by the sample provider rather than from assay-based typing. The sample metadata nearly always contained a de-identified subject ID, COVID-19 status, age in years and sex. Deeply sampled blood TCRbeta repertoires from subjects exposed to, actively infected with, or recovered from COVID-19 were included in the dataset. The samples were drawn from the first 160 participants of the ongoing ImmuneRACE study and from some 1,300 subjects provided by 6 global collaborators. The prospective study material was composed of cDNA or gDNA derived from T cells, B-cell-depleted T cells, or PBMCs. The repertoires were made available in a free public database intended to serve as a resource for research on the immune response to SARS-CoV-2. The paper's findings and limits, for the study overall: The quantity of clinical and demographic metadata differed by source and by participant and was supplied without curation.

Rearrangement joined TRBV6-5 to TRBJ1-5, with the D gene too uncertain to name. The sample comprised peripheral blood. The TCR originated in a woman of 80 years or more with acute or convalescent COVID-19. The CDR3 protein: CASSPRRGNQPQHF. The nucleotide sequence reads TGTGCCAGCAGTCCGCGGAGGGGCAATCAGCCCCAGCATTTT.